The 24 T cell receptor beta chains in this list originate from one sample, sequenced in a study of T cell repertoires in cytomegalovirus infection. Their cognate antigens are unknown. Via MiXCR, TCRdb re-called the reads, giving one row per CDR3 protein. The table has 640,000 or so distinct CDR3 sequences, around a third seen once. Specimen: cultured PBMCs, collected from culture after CMV antigen stimulation. These receptors were collected from a human donor in good health (CMV status not recorded). Some clones in this sample may be carry-over from other donors' samples.

V is TRBV6-2 or TRBV6-3 and J is TRBJ2-1; TRBD2 matches 8 bases. The trim removed 10 bases at V and 0 bases at J, leaving 8 bases unmatched. The CDR3 length is 15 residues. Germline CDR1 and CDR2: MNHEY and SVGEGT. In DNA, the CDR3 is TGTGCCACCACACTAGCGGACAGCTCCTACAATGAGCAGTTCTTC. This codes for CATTLADSSYNEQFF.

The table lists this clonotype with a few counts. The chain employs TRBV2 and TRBJ1-3; no definite D call. The CDR3 has 15 residues. V was pared by 6 bases and J by 0 bases, with 12 bases between. From germline, CDR1 is SNHLY and CDR2 FYNNEI. The CDR3: CASRDSGLSGNTIYF. As DNA, the CDR3 is TGTGCCAGCAGGGACTCGGGCCTCTCTGGAAACACCATATATTTT.

The CDR3 nucleotides are TGCAGTGTTCCACGGGACACAGACGCGTCTGAAGCTTTCTTT. Translated, it gives CSVPRDTDASEAFF. This sequence joins TRBV20-1 and TRBJ1-1, with D possibly being TRBD1 (6 bases). CDR3 size: 14 residues. Germline CDR1 DFQATT, CDR2 SNEGSKA (reference sequence). Trimming removed 7 bases from V and 6 bases from J, with 21 bases in between.

The chain uses TRBV12-3 or TRBV12-4 and TRBJ1-5; TRBD1 matches at 10 bases. Trimming cost V 5 bases and J 1 base; bases outside gene matches: 5. This CDR3 contains 16 residues. CDR3 sequence reads: CASSRGQGLSNQPQHF. For the CDR3, the DNA is TGTGCCAGCAGTAGGGGACAGGGGCTAAGCAATCAGCCCCAGCATTTT.

This clonotype occurred a few times. The V gene is TRBV4-3, the J gene TRBJ2-5; D unresolved. The CDR3 is 13 amino acids. Germline V gives CDR1 LGHNA, CDR2 YSLEER. V lost 3 bases, J lost 0 bases, and 5 bases lay in between. This CDR3 is CASSQRYQETQYF. CDR3 DNA: TGCGCCAGCAGCCAGCGTTACCAAGAGACCCAGTACTTC.

The rearrangement links TRBV28 to TRBJ2-1, with TRBD1 identical over 8 bases. Germline V gives CDR1 MDHEN, CDR2 SYDVKM. This CDR3 region has 13 residues. The J segment lost 2 bases and the V segment lost 8 bases, leaving 2 bases of the junction unmatched. The DNA of the CDR3 is TGTGCCAGCGGACAGGGAACCTACAATGAGCAGTTCTTC. Residues: CASGQGTYNEQFF.

This clonotype was seen ten or more times. The chain uses TRBV7-2 and TRBJ2-5, with D possibly TRBD1 on 5 matching bases. Germline assignment: CDR1 SGHTA and CDR2 FQGNSA. V was shortened by 5 bases and J by 4 bases, with 17 bases between the two germline ends. The CDR3 extends over 15 amino acids. Here the CDR3 DNA reads TGTGCCAGCAGCCGCAGACAGTCCTCCGTAGAGACCCAGTACTTC. It is translated as CASSRRQSSVETQYF.

This clonotype was seen at least ten times. The chain recombines TRBV7-2 with TRBJ1-6; 7 bases are shared with TRBD1. CDR3 length equals 14 residues. V shed 1 base and J 10 bases; nucleotides not matched to a gene: 4. The germline V gene encodes CDR1 SGHTA and CDR2 FQGNSA. CDR3 bases: TGTGCCAGCAGCTTAGGGGCAGGGGGGTCACCCCTCCACTTT. Translated: CASSLGAGGSPLHF.

V and J are TRBV6-6 and TRBJ2-3; TRBD1 matches at 7 bases. V dropped 2 bases and J dropped 3; count of bases not matched to a gene: 8. CDR3 length: 16 residues. CDR1 is MNHNY, CDR2 SVGAGI, per germline (reference sequence). As DNA, the CDR3 is TGTGCCAGCAGTTACCCGGACAGGCCGGGGACAGATACGCAGTATTTT. It is translated as CASSYPDRPGTDTQYF.

The chain recombines TRBV5-1 with TRBJ2-1; 10 positions agree with TRBD1. V lost 4 bases and J lost 4; bases outside the gene matches: 5. Per germline, CDR1 SGHRS and CDR2 YFSETQ. The length of the CDR3 is 15 residues. CDR3 sequence reads: CASSHGQGVYNEQFF. CDR3 nucleotide sequence: TGCGCCAGCAGCCACGGACAGGGGGTTTACAATGAGCAGTTCTTC.

This clonotype has only a few counts. This chain connects TRBV7-2 to TRBJ2-7; no reliable D call. The germline CDR1 and CDR2 sequences are SGHTA and FQGNSA. V was clipped by 5 bases and J by 3 bases, with 20 bases between them. This CDR3 comprises 16 residues. The CDR3 reads CASSPETVGWVYEQYF. The DNA for the CDR3 is TGTGCCAGCAGCCCGGAAACGGTTGGGTGGGTCTACGAGCAGTACTTC.

The chain has TRBV27 and TRBJ2-3; D call uncertain. Trimming removed 2 bases at V and 0 bases at J, with 9 bases between. This CDR3 region has 15 residues. Germline V lookup: CDR1 MNHEY, CDR2 SMNVEV (reference sequence). The CDR3 reads CASSLGPVSTDTQYF. In DNA, the CDR3 is TGTGCCAGCAGTTTAGGTCCGGTCAGCACAGATACGCAGTATTTT.

This clonotype was seen more than once but under ten times. The V gene is TRBV7-8, the J gene TRBJ1-1; D not certain. The CDR3 extends over 15 amino acids. The germline CDR1 and CDR2 sequences are SGHVS and FQNEAQ. Trimming stripped 1 base from V and 1 base from J, with 10 bases between. The DNA of the CDR3 is TGTGCCAGCAGCTTAGTTGGGGTGTGGAACACTGAAGCTTTCTTT. Its protein is CASSLVGVWNTEAFF.

The V gene is TRBV5-1, the J gene TRBJ2-7, with TRBD2 matching over 9 bases. CDR3 size: 16 residues. With 0 bases clipped from V and 2 bases from J, the junction kept 6 bases outside the gene matches. Germline CDR1 SGHRS, CDR2 YFSETQ. As DNA, the CDR3 is TGCGCCAGCAGCTTGGTTAGCGGGGGAGGGACCTACGAGCAGTACTTC. Translation gives CASSLVSGGGTYEQYF.

This clonotype has only a few counts. This chain links TRBV27 with TRBJ2-7, with TRBD2 identical over 11 bases. In germline, CDR1 is MNHEY, CDR2 SMNVEV (reference sequence). Losses at the gene ends were 6 bases for V and 4 bases for J; bases not matched to a gene: 8. The CDR3 consists of 15 residues. CDR3 in DNA: TGTGCCAGCAGATCCTTGTCTAGCGGGAGGTACGAGCAGTACTTC. Translating it yields CASRSLSSGRYEQYF.

The rearrangement links TRBV20-1 to TRBJ2-3; TRBD2 aligns across 12 bases. The CDR3 loop spans 17 amino acids. Trimming cost V 2 bases and J 6 bases; bases outside gene matches: 12. The germline V gene has CDR1 DFQATT and CDR2 SNEGSKA (reference sequence). The CDR3, as DNA: TGCAGTGCTAGACCAATCTGGACTAGCGGGGCGGGGGATACGCAGTATTTT. It yields the protein CSARPIWTSGAGDTQYF.

V and J are TRBV4-1 and TRBJ1-1; D is uncertain. This CDR3 has 14 residues. Per the germline V gene, CDR1 is MGHRA and CDR2 is YSYEKL. The V end lost 4 bases, the J end lost 3 bases, and 12 bases lay between the germline ends. In DNA, the CDR3 is TGCGCCAGCAGCCCTTGGATTGGGGACACTGAAGCTTTCTTT. Translation: CASSPWIGDTEAFF.

Many counts were recorded for this clonotype. The chain uses TRBV12-3 or TRBV12-4 and TRBJ1-3; 8 bases align to TRBD1. Trimming removed 7 bases from V and 2 bases from J; junction bases left unmatched: 4. The CDR3 has 14 amino acids. CDR3 in amino acids: CASNNRGTGNTIYF. The CDR3 DNA reads TGTGCCAGCAACAACAGGGGGACTGGAAACACCATATATTTT.

This clonotype was counted a few times. The CDR3 is CSAPDSSAGEKLFF. The CDR3 coding sequence is TGCAGTGCCCCCGACAGTTCGGCTGGAGAAAAACTGTTTTTT. The genes are TRBV20-1 and TRBJ1-4; D possibly corresponds to TRBD1 (5 bases). Trimming stripped 6 bases from V and 8 bases from J, with 19 bases between. Germline V gene data show CDR1 as DFQATT and CDR2 as SNEGSKA (reference sequence). The CDR3 covers 14 residues.

This clonotype appeared a few times. The chain uses TRBV11-1 and TRBJ2-3; 9 bases line up with TRBD2. Per germline, CDR1 SGHAT and CDR2 FQDESV (reference sequence). V gave up 7 bases and J gave up 0 bases; unmatched junction bases: 2. The CDR3 runs to 14 residues. The CDR3, as DNA: TGTGCCAGCACTAGCGGGGCTAGCACAGATACGCAGTATTTT. The encoded protein is CASTSGASTDTQYF.

Worth noting for this clonotype: One end of the junction varies from germline; a read error may be responsible. V and J are TRBV7-2 and TRBJ2-1; possible D gene TRBD2, 5 bases. CDR1 and CDR2 (germline): SGHTA, FQGNSA. This CDR3 spans 16 amino acids. CDR3 sequence: CASSLISGRSHNERFF. CDR3 sequence (DNA): TGTGCCAGCAGCTTAATCAGTGGGAGATCCCACAATGAGCGGTTCTTC.

The J gene is TRBJ2-4, the V gene TRBV10-3; weak D call: TRBD1 (5 bases). V was pared by 3 bases and J by 7 bases, with 16 bases between. The CDR3 contains 15 residues. CDR1 and CDR2 from the germline V gene are ENHRY and SYGVKD. CDR3 coding DNA: TGTGCCATCAGTGACCCGACCCCTCAGGGTAACATTCAGTACTTC. Residues: CAISDPTPQGNIQYF.

CDR3 coding DNA: TGTGCCAGCAGTTTAGGGCAGGGGGATCCAGCTTTCTTT. Amino acid sequence: CASSLGQGDPAFF. The J gene is TRBJ1-1, the V gene TRBV12-3 or TRBV12-4; 7 nucleotides line up with TRBD1. With V trimmed by 1 base and J by 10 bases, 6 bases remained unmatched. The CDR3 spans 13 residues.

This clonotype was picked up many times. The genes are TRBV7-2 and TRBJ2-3; tentative D call: TRBD2 (5 bases). Germline assignment: CDR1 SGHTA and CDR2 FQGNSA. Trimming stripped 8 bases from V and 2 bases from J, with 11 bases between. CDR3 length: 13 amino acids. CDR3 coding DNA: TGTGCCAGCGGACCGGAGGCCACAGATACGCAGTATTTT. Residues: CASGPEATDTQYF.